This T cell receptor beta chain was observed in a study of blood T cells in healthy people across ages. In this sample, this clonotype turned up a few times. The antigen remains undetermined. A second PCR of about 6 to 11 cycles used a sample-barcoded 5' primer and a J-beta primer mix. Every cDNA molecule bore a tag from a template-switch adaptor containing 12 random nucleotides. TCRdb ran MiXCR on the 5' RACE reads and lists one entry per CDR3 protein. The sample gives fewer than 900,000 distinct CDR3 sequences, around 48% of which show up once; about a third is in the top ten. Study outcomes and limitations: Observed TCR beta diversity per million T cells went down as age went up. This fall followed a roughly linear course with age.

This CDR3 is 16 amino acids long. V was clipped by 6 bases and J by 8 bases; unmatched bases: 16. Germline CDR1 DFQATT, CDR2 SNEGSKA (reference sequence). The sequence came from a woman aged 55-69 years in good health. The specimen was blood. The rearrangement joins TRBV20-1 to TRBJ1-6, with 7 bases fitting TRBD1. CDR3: CSANPWTGQTDSPLHF. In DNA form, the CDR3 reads TGCAGTGCCAACCCCTGGACGGGACAGACCGATTCACCCCTCCACTTT.